The 30 T cell receptor beta chains listed next were all sequenced from one sample in a study of PD-1 blockade in classical Hodgkin lymphoma (dated by TCRdb to about 2020). Libraries were constructed by the immunoSEQ multiplex PCR assay. As stored in TCRdb, this immuneACCESS dataset retains in-frame rearrangements with V and J assigned. A fraction of the clones does not appear; measured against another copy, unresolved V genes explain less than half of the discrepancy, and the remainder lacks a known reason. The sample contains about 59,000 clones, more than 75% of them found a single time. Jointly, the top ten make up 7.5% to 10% of the sample. The intended sense of this specimen's time point label: cycle 1 day 1 (C1D1), immediately before nivolumab initiation. All trial patients had relapsed after autologous stem cell transplantation, with cohorts A, B and C differing in prior brentuximab vedotin exposure.

The sequenced sample was peripheral blood mononuclear cells (PBMCs), obtained at baseline. Source of these receptors: a human donor with classical Hodgkin lymphoma.

The chain is built from TRBV28 and TRBJ2-2; TRBD1 matches at 7 bases. V was clipped by 6 bases and J by 5 bases; unmatched bases: 15. Germline lookup yields CDR1 MDHEN and CDR2 SYDVKM. The CDR3 has 17 amino acids. The CDR3, as DNA: TGTGCCAGCAGCCGTCGAGACAGGGTGACTGAAACCGGGGAGCTGTTTTTT. This codes for CASSRRDRVTETGELFF.

The chain combines TRBV7-9 with TRBJ1-5; 8 bases fit TRBD1. CDR1 is SEHNR, CDR2 FQNEAQ, per germline (reference sequence). CDR3 length: 14 residues. J gave up 6 bases and V 3 bases, and 4 bases lay outside the gene matches. The CDR3 is CASSLDRAPQPQHF. The DNA of the CDR3 is TGTGCCAGCAGCTTGGACAGGGCACCTCAGCCCCAGCATTTT.

The V and J genes are TRBV13 and TRBJ2-3; the D is unclear. Germline CDR1 is PRHDT and CDR2 is FYEKMQ (reference sequence). This CDR3 is 17 amino acids long. V dropped 2 bases and J dropped 4 bases, with 19 bases sitting between them. CDR3 region: CASSLTPSSPSADTQYF. The CDR3 region has the DNA TGTGCCAGCAGCTTAACCCCCAGCTCTCCGAGCGCAGATACGCAGTATTTT. Based on the CDR3 plus reference TRBV13 and TRBJ2-3, the full variable domain is AAGVIQSPRHLIKEKRETATLKCYPIPRHDTVYWYQQGPGQDPQFLISFYEKMQSDKGSIPDRFSAQQFSDYHSELNMSSLELGDSALYFCASSLTPSSPSADTQYFGPGTRLTVL.

The chain combines TRBV29-1 with TRBJ1-1; possibly TRBD1 for D (5 bases). The germline V and J ends were trimmed by 1 base and 3 bases, with 12 bases remaining between them. The CDR3 runs to 14 residues. Germline V lookup: CDR1 SQVTM, CDR2 ANQGSEA. The CDR3 protein is CSVEVPTVYTEAFF. Here the CDR3 DNA reads TGCAGCGTTGAAGTCCCGACAGTTTACACTGAAGCTTTCTTT.

The chain is built from TRBV15 and TRBJ2-3; D gene unclear. With 0 bases removed from V and 0 bases from J, the gap between germline ends came to 7 bases. Germline lookup yields CDR1 LNHNV and CDR2 YYDKDF (reference sequence). This CDR3 spans 15 amino acids. The CDR3 region is CATSRDWASTDTQYF. In nucleotides, the CDR3 is TGTGCCACCAGCAGAGATTGGGCAAGCACAGATACGCAGTATTTT.

The rearrangement links TRBV9 to TRBJ1-3; D is possibly TRBD1 (5 bases). The CDR3 extends over 14 amino acids. The germline V and J ends were trimmed by 4 bases and 6 bases, with 14 bases remaining between them. Germline V lookup: CDR1 SGDLS, CDR2 YYNGEE. The CDR3 loop is CASSSTGTENTIYF. CDR3 nucleotide sequence: TGTGCCAGCAGCTCAACGGGGACCGAAAACACCATATATTTT. The full variable domain, completed using reference TRBV9 and TRBJ1-3, is DSGVTQTPKHLITATGQRVTLRCSPRSGDLSVYWYQQSLDQGLQFLIQYYNGEERAKGNILERFSAQQFPDLHSELNLSSLELGDSALYFCASSSTGTENTIYFGEGSWLTVV.

The CDR3: CASSKGQSNSGNTIYF. CDR3 coding DNA: TGTGCCAGCAGCAAGGGACAGTCAAACTCTGGAAACACCATATATTTT. The chain links TRBV7-2 to TRBJ1-3; 7 nucleotides agree with TRBD1. Germline loops: CDR1 SGHTA, CDR2 FQGNSA. The CDR3 runs to 16 residues. The V gene end was trimmed by 5 bases and the J gene end by 0 bases; junction bases not matched to a gene: 7. The full variable domain, in which reference TRBV7-2 and TRBJ1-3 provide the parts outside the CDR3, is GAGVSQSPSNKVTEKGKDVELRCDPISGHTALYWYRQSLGQGLEFLIYFQGNSAPDKSGLPSDRFSAERTGGSVSTLTIQRTQQEDSAVYLCASSKGQSNSGNTIYFGEGSWLTVV.

The V call is TRBV28, the J call TRBJ1-5; D unresolved. The germline V gene has CDR1 MDHEN and CDR2 SYDVKM. The CDR3 length is 16 residues. V lost 5 bases and J lost 3, with 17 bases in between. Here the CDR3 DNA reads TGTGCCAGCAGTGGGTCGGACGTATGGTTCAATCAGCCCCAGCATTTT. Its protein is CASSGSDVWFNQPQHF.

The chain is built from TRBV6-5 and TRBJ2-1, with D possibly called TRBD1 or TRBD2 (5 bases each). Trimming shortened V by 2 bases and J by 4 bases, and 9 bases separated the two germline ends. Germline assignment: CDR1 MNHEY and CDR2 SVGAGI. The CDR3 runs 14 residues. The CDR3 region is CASSYGGPYNEQFF. CDR3 nucleotides: TGTGCCAGCAGTTACGGGGGTCCGTACAATGAGCAGTTCTTC.

The chain couples TRBV5-1 to TRBJ2-5; 8 nucleotides match TRBD1. Per germline, CDR1 SGHRS and CDR2 YFSETQ. This CDR3 comprises 16 residues. Trimming at V came to 2 bases and at J to 1 base, leaving 7 bases not matched to a gene. The DNA for the CDR3 is TGCGCCAGCAGCTTCAGGGGGCTTGGCTTCCAAGAGACCCAGTACTTC. Translation gives CASSFRGLGFQETQYF.

The chain links TRBV28 to TRBJ2-7, with TRBD2 matching over 7 bases. The J segment lost 4 bases and the V segment lost 10 bases, leaving 13 bases of the junction unmatched. This CDR3 contains 14 residues. Per the germline V gene, CDR1 is MDHEN and CDR2 is SYDVKM. The CDR3 region is CATAWMGGSYEQYF. In DNA, the CDR3 is TGTGCCACTGCCTGGATGGGCGGGAGTTACGAGCAGTACTTC.

This clone was observed a single time. The chain is built from TRBV10-3 and TRBJ1-1, with no clear D. CDR3 length: 13 residues. V dropped 0 bases and J dropped 4 bases, with 6 bases sitting between them. Germline V gene lookup returns CDR1 ENHRY and CDR2 SYGVKD. Here the CDR3 DNA reads TGTGCCATCAGTGAGTCCGGTGGCACTGAAGCTTTCTTT. Protein product: CAISESGGTEAFF.

J is TRBJ1-2 and V is TRBV15, with 7 bases identical to TRBD1. Per germline, CDR1 LNHNV and CDR2 YYDKDF (reference sequence). The CDR3 runs 15 residues. V lost 5 bases to trimming and J lost 4 bases; unmatched junction nucleotides: 10. The CDR3 sequence: CATSGDRAVGYGYTF. CDR3 coding DNA: TGTGCCACCAGCGGCGACAGGGCGGTTGGCTATGGCTACACCTTC.

The rearrangement uses TRBV6-5 and TRBJ1-5, with 9 bases identical to TRBD1. CDR1 and CDR2 (germline): MNHEY, SVGAGI. The CDR3 extends over 14 amino acids. The V and J ends lost 5 bases and 7 bases, in that order; junction bases with no gene match: 6. CDR3 coding DNA: TGTGCCAGCAGTCTGGGACAGGGATGGCAGCCCCAGCATTTT. As protein: CASSLGQGWQPQHF.

The rearrangement uses TRBV7-2 and TRBJ2-5; D perhaps matches TRBD1 (5 bases). Germline loops: CDR1 SGHTA, CDR2 FQGNSA. The CDR3 contains 11 residues. Trimming stripped 1 base from V and 11 bases from J, with 8 bases between. This CDR3 reads CASSLETAQYF. The CDR3 bases are TGTGCCAGCAGCTTAGAGACAGCACAGTACTTC.

This sequence joins TRBV23-1 and TRBJ2-5; no firm D call. TRBV23-1 is an ORF; its function is uncertain. The CDR3 consists of 9 residues. V was shortened by 9 bases and J by 8 bases, with 7 bases between the two germline ends. In DNA form, the CDR3 reads TGCGCCAGAGAAGGTACCCAGTACTTC. This translates into CAREGTQYF.

The CDR3 region has the DNA TGTGCCTCCGGGACAGGGGGCTACAATGAGCAGTTCTTC. Amino acid sequence: CASGTGGYNEQFF. This chain links TRBV27 with TRBJ2-1; 11 bases are shared with TRBD1. V lost 11 bases, J lost 3 bases, and 3 bases stayed unmatched. CDR3 size: 13 residues. Germline V lookup: CDR1 MNHEY, CDR2 SMNVEV (reference sequence).

This rearrangement joins TRBV11-2 to TRBJ2-3; 11 nucleotides match TRBD2. Germline values: CDR1 SGHAT, CDR2 FQNNGV. This CDR3 is 16 amino acids long. The ends lost 5 bases at V and 2 bases at J; junction bases unmatched: 6. The DNA for the CDR3 is TGTGCCAGCAGCCACCGACTAGCGGGGTTCACAGATACGCAGTATTTT. It codes for CASSHRLAGFTDTQYF.

This rearrangement joins TRBV7-9 to TRBJ2-2; the D is unclear. V was pared by 2 bases and J by 2 bases, with 6 bases between. The CDR3 runs 14 residues. Germline loops: CDR1 SEHNR, CDR2 FQNEAQ (reference sequence). The CDR3 nucleotides read TGTGCCAGCAGCTTATTCCTAAACACCGGGGAGCTGTTTTTT. Amino acid sequence: CASSLFLNTGELFF. Full variable domain (outside the CDR3, taken from reference TRBV7-9 and TRBJ2-2): DTGVSQNPRHKITKRGQNVTFRCDPISEHNRLYWYRQTLGQGPEFLTYFQNEAQLEKSRLLSDRFSAERPKGSFSTLEIQRTEQGDSAMYLCASSLFLNTGELFFGEGSRLTVL.

The rearrangement joins TRBV11-2 to TRBJ2-1; 7 positions agree with TRBD2. V gave up 3 bases and J gave up 2 bases; unmatched junction bases: 7. The germline V gene encodes CDR1 SGHAT and CDR2 FQNNGV. The CDR3 covers 16 residues. CDR3 in amino acids: CASSFFSSGTYNEQFF. The CDR3 bases are TGTGCCAGCAGCTTTTTTTCTAGCGGCACCTACAATGAGCAGTTCTTC. The whole variable domain, filled in from reference TRBV11-2 and TRBJ2-1, reads EAGVAQSPRYKIIEKRQSVAFWCNPISGHATLYWYQQILGQGPKLLIQFQNNGVVDDSQLPKDRFSAERLKGVDSTLKIQPAKLEDSAVYLCASSFFSSGTYNEQFFGPGTRLTVL.

As DNA, the CDR3 is TGTGCCAGCAGCCCCGCGTGGTCCTACAATGAGCAGTTCTTC. It is translated as CASSPAWSYNEQFF. This chain links TRBV11-1 with TRBJ2-1; D is unresolved. Between the trimmed V and J ends, which lost 5 bases and 1 base, there was a span of 9 bases. CDR3 length: 14 residues. Germline V gene sequence: CDR1 SGHAT, CDR2 FQDESV (reference sequence).

To note about this clone: Other DNA sequences in this sample translate to the same CDR3. The chain joins TRBV19 to TRBJ2-2; the match to TRBD1 covers 10 bases. The V segment lost 6 bases and the J segment 3 bases; nucleotides outside the gene matches: 1. The CDR3 runs 14 residues. Germline-derived CDR1 and CDR2 are LNHDA and SQIVND (reference sequence). The CDR3 is CASRDRGDTGELFF. As DNA, the CDR3 is TGTGCCAGTAGGGACAGGGGGGACACCGGGGAGCTGTTTTTT.

This clone turned up a few times. The rearrangement uses TRBV28 and TRBJ1-1; no clear D. Trimming stripped 3 bases from V and 1 base from J, with 9 bases between. In germline, CDR1 is MDHEN, CDR2 SYDVKM. CDR3 length equals 14 residues. Here the CDR3 reads CASSLSKTNTEAFF. The CDR3 DNA reads TGTGCCAGCAGTTTGTCTAAAACGAACACTGAAGCTTTCTTT.

This sequence joins TRBV15 and TRBJ2-7, with 12 positions matching TRBD1. V gave up 0 bases and J gave up 7 bases; unmatched junction bases: 4. Germline values: CDR1 LNHNV, CDR2 YYDKDF (reference sequence). The CDR3 consists of 15 residues. The CDR3 loop is CATSRDGDRGREQYF. CDR3 nucleotides: TGTGCCACCAGCAGAGATGGGGACAGGGGGCGTGAGCAGTACTTC.

The genes are TRBV15 and TRBJ2-7, with a weak D call TRBD2 (5 bases). The CDR3 totals 17 residues. Between the trimmed V and J ends, which lost 1 base and 0 bases, there was a span of 16 bases. CDR1 and CDR2 from the germline V gene are LNHNV and YYDKDF (reference sequence). The CDR3 region is CATSRAWGDRSSYEQYF. For the CDR3, the DNA is TGTGCCACCAGCAGAGCTTGGGGAGACCGGAGCTCCTACGAGCAGTACTTC.

This chain uses TRBV27 with TRBJ1-2, with 8 bases identical to TRBD1. The CDR3 contains 16 residues. V shed 7 bases and J 6 bases; nucleotides not matched to a gene: 16. Germline-derived CDR1 and CDR2 are MNHEY and SMNVEV (reference sequence). CDR3 DNA: TGTGCCAGCACCGAGAACTGGTCAGGGGGCCTAGATGGCTACACCTTC. Its protein product is CASTENWSGGLDGYTF.

This clone has a handful of counts. V and J are TRBV5-4 and TRBJ2-5; 8 positions match TRBD2. Germline CDR1 is SGHNT and CDR2 is YYREEE (reference sequence). The CDR3 is 18 amino acids. J was trimmed by 1 base and V by 1 base; bases with no gene match: 12. The CDR3 coding sequence is TGTGCCAGCAGCTTGAGGCGGGTGGCGGGAGGCCTCCAAGAGACCCAGTACTTC. Encoded protein: CASSLRRVAGGLQETQYF.

This sequence joins TRBV19 and TRBJ2-7, with D possibly TRBD2 on 8 matching bases. The CDR3 contains 14 residues. Germline V lookup: CDR1 LNHDA, CDR2 SQIVND (reference sequence). V lost 3 bases and J lost 2, with 11 bases in between. The CDR3 protein is CASSISGTAYEQYF. DNA of the CDR3: TGTGCCAGTAGTATTAGCGGGACAGCCTACGAGCAGTACTTC.

The CDR3 spells CASSLSTEKLFF. CDR3 nucleotide sequence: TGTGCCAGCAGTTTATCTACCGAAAAACTGTTTTTT. The rearrangement uses TRBV27 and TRBJ1-4; no clear D. There are 12 residues in the CDR3. The V gene's germline CDR1 is MNHEY and CDR2 SMNVEV (reference sequence). Trimming took off 0 bases at V and 8 bases at J, with 4 bases between the two ends.

The V call is TRBV27, the J call TRBJ1-4; D not resolved. V was trimmed by 4 bases and J by 8 bases, leaving 11 bases between them. Per germline, CDR1 MNHEY and CDR2 SMNVEV (reference sequence). The length of the CDR3 is 13 residues. The CDR3 region has the DNA TGTGCCAGCAGTTCCGGGTTATTGGAAAAACTGTTTTTT. Amino acids: CASSSGLLEKLFF.